The next 9 T cell receptor beta chains were all read from a single sample in a study of blood T cell repertoires in COVID-19 (dated by TCRdb to 2020 to 2022). Libraries were built with the immunoSEQ multiplex PCR assay. This immuneACCESS table, as held by TCRdb, lists in-frame sequences with V and J called but not all clones. Of the missing ones, under half trace to an unresolved V gene in checked studies; the others have no known cause. The sample records 250,000 to 350,000 clones, less than 85% of which are singletons. The top ten clones comprise roughly 1.5% of the sample. The specimen was peripheral blood. These receptors were collected from a human donor with COVID-19, enrolled during active disease. The donor label of this sample is uncertain.

A single count supports this clone. The chain recombines TRBV18 with TRBJ2-3; D may be TRBD1 (6 bases). Trimming removed 6 bases at V and 0 bases at J, with 13 bases between. Per the germline V gene, CDR1 is KGHSH and CDR2 is LQKENI. The length of the CDR3 is 15 residues. The DNA of the CDR3 is TGTGCCAGCTCCGAACAGGGCCTGAGCACAGATACGCAGTATTTT. Translated, it gives CASSEQGLSTDTQYF. Full variable domain (missing parts from reference TRBV18 and TRBJ2-3): NAGVMQNPRHLVRRRGQEARLRCSPMKGHSHVYWYRQLPEEGLKFMVYLQKENIIDESGMPKERFSAEFPKEGPSILRIQQVVRGDSAAYFCASSEQGLSTDTQYFGPGTRLTVL.

The chain has TRBV28 and TRBJ2-7; no reliable D call. Germline CDR1 is MDHEN and CDR2 is SYDVKM. The CDR3 contains 15 residues. V was pared by 6 bases and J by 0 bases, with 15 bases between. This CDR3 is CASSPPTGSSYEQYF. The CDR3 DNA sequence: TGTGCCAGCAGCCCGCCGACTGGCAGCTCCTACGAGCAGTACTTC.

The rearrangement uses TRBV3-1 (or the pseudogene TRBV3-2) and TRBJ1-6; D gene uncertain. There are 17 residues in the CDR3. Per the germline V gene, CDR1 is LGHDT and CDR2 is YNNKEL (reference sequence). V lost 4 bases, J lost 3 bases, and 16 bases lay in between. CDR3 in DNA: TGTGCCAGCAGCCCTCAGACGGCGCAGGTCTATAATTCACCCCTCCACTTT. Its protein is CASSPQTAQVYNSPLHF.

V usage is TRBV7-3 and J usage is TRBJ2-6, with D hard to call. Trimming stripped 5 bases from V and 8 bases from J, with 7 bases between. The length of the CDR3 is 12 residues. Germline loops: CDR1 SGHTA, CDR2 FQGTGA. DNA of the CDR3: TGTGCCAGCAGCGGCGGTACCAACGTCCTGACTTTC. It encodes CASSGGTNVLTF.

The rearrangement uses TRBV15 and TRBJ2-5; D is ambiguous. This CDR3 region has 14 residues. With 0 bases removed from V and 2 bases from J, the gap between germline ends came to 7 bases. Looked up from germline, CDR1 is LNHNV and CDR2 is YYDKDF (reference sequence). The DNA of the CDR3 is TGTGCCACCAGCAGAGATTTCAGACAAGAGACCCAGTACTTC. Translation gives CATSRDFRQETQYF. The full variable domain, its missing parts supplied by reference TRBV15 and TRBJ2-5, is DAMVIQNPRYQVTQFGKPVTLSCSQTLNHNVMYWYQQKSSQAPKLLFHYYDKDFNNEADTPDNFQSRRPNTSFCFLDIRSPGLGDTAMYLCATSRDFRQETQYFGPGTRLLVL.

The V and J genes are TRBV6-1 and TRBJ2-6; possibly TRBD1 for D (7 bases). Looked up from germline, CDR1 is MNHNS and CDR2 is SASEGT. V was trimmed by 3 bases and J by 0 bases, leaving 21 bases between them. The CDR3 is 20 residues long. CDR3 DNA sequence: TGTGCCAGCAGTGAGGCGGGTAGCGGACAGGCCGTCTCTGGGGCCAACGTCCTGACTTTC. Residues: CASSEAGSGQAVSGANVLTF.

The chain links TRBV11-2 to TRBJ2-7, with 11 bases lining up with TRBD2. The V segment lost 0 bases and the J segment 2 bases; nucleotides outside the gene matches: 9. CDR1 and CDR2 (germline): SGHAT, FQNNGV. The CDR3 is made up of 18 amino acids. CDR3 bases: TGTGCCAGCAGCTTAGATAGGCTCGGACTAGCGGGCACCTACGAGCAGTACTTC. It translates to CASSLDRLGLAGTYEQYF.

The chain employs TRBV7-2 and TRBJ1-5; tentatively, D is TRBD1 (5 bases). Trimming took off 4 bases at V and 9 bases at J, with 22 bases between the two ends. Germline lookup yields CDR1 SGHTA and CDR2 FQGNSA. The CDR3 has 16 residues. CDR3 bases: TGTGCCAGCAGCTGGCCAGCAGGCGGGGTTAGGGGGCCCCAGCATTTT. It is translated as CASSWPAGGVRGPQHF.

This rearrangement joins TRBV6-6 to TRBJ2-7; 10 bases map to TRBD1. CDR1 and CDR2 (germline): MNHNY, SVGAGI (reference sequence). V lost 5 bases and J lost 6; bases outside the gene matches: 7. The CDR3 totals 14 residues. CDR3 in amino acids: CASSRDRGVGEQYF. The CDR3, as DNA: TGTGCCAGCAGTCGGGACAGGGGAGTTGGCGAGCAGTACTTC.